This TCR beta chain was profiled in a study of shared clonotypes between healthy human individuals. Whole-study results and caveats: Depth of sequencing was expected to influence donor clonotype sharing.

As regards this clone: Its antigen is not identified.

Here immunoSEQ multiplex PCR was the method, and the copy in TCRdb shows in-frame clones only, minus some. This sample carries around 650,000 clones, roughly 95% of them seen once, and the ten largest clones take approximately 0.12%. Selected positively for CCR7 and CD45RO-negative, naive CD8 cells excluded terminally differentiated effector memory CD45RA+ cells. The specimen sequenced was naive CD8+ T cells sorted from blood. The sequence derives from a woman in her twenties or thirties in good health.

The CDR3 protein is CASTRGGGHTEAFF. The CDR3 DNA reads as TGTGCCAGCACCCGTGGAGGGGGGCACACTGAAGCTTTCTTT. The chain has TRBV27 and TRBJ1-1, with a tentative D call TRBD1 (6 bases). CDR3 length equals 14 residues. The germline V gene encodes CDR1 MNHEY and CDR2 SMNVEV (reference sequence). V lost 7 bases and J lost 3, with 15 bases in between.